This T cell receptor beta chain originates from a study of blood T cell repertoires in COVID-19. On the study more broadly: Donors in the United States, Italy and Spain gave samples during acute or convalescent COVID-19. The analysed material was cDNA or gDNA that came from T cells, B-cell-depleted T cells, or PBMCs.

Original analysis: Reference gene primer amplification gave nucleated cell count estimates. Profiled with immunoSEQ multiplex PCR; TCRdb holds only in-frame clones, not every one. V, J and clone size are those of that table, while D and trimming were read from the DNA. The sample shows about 180,000 clones, 60% to 80% of them seen only once. In germline, CDR1 is SGHTA, CDR2 FQGNSA. The V segment lost 1 base and the J segment 4 bases; nucleotides outside the gene matches: 8. The CDR3 consists of 16 residues. The sequencing sample was made of peripheral blood. The genes are TRBV7-2 and TRBJ2-5; TRBD1 aligns across 8 bases. This sequence was found in a woman aged 70 to 79 with acute or convalescent COVID-19. The CDR3 bases are TGTGCCAGCAGCTTAGATCAGGGCAGGGGGCGAGAGACCCAGTACTTC. It translates to CASSLDQGRGRETQYF.